A selection of T cell receptor beta chains follows, all from one sample in a study of T cell responses to AZD1222 COVID-19 vaccine. Profiled with immunoSEQ multiplex PCR; TCRdb holds only in-frame clones, not every one. This sample has roughly 150,000 clones, with less than 95% found just once. Sequencing used peripheral blood, obtained on day 0 of AZD1222 vaccination. The receptors derive from an adult in good health. Both conserved end residues are part of each CDR3. Each record gives: J gene, clone size, V gene, D gene, CDR3 DNA, CDR3 protein. D genes are given only for firm matches. Not all rows give a size; the values are once, few, many and, for expanded clones, a class.

TRBJ1-3	once	TRBV3-1/TRBV3-2	NA	TGTGCCAGCAGCCCGCTTGGGGGGGGAGCAGGAAACACCATATATTTT	CASSPLGGGAGNTIYF
TRBJ1-1	NA	TRBV28	NA	TGTGCCAGCAGTTTAGCGGGCAAAAGCACTGAAGCTTTCTTT	CASSLAGKSTEAFF
TRBJ1-1	NA	TRBV11-2	TRBD1	TGTGCCAGCAGCTTAGATCTTTGGACAGGGGGTGCTTTCTTT	CASSLDLWTGGAFF
TRBJ1-1	NA	TRBV5-1	TRBD1	TGCGCCAGCAGCTTGGATTTGAGCGGGGGACAGGGCGCTTTCTTT	CASSLDLSGGQGAFF
TRBJ1-2	NA	TRBV19	NA	TGTGCCAGTAGTATGGAGGGATGGGGCTACACCTTC	CASSMEGWGYTF
TRBJ1-5	NA	TRBV21-1	NA	TGTGCCAGCAGCAAAGTGGGTTGGAGGGGTCTCGATCAGCCCCAGCATTTT	CASSKVGWRGLDQPQHF
TRBJ2-7	NA	TRBV7-7	TRBD1	TGTGCTAGCAGCTTAAGGGACAGGGTAGACTACGAGCAGTACTTC	CASSLRDRVDYEQYF
TRBJ1-1	NA	TRBV4-2	TRBD1	TGTGCCAGCAGCCCCGACAGGGATTTCACTGAAGCTTTCTTT	CASSPDRDFTEAFF
TRBJ2-3	NA	TRBV27	TRBD2	TGTGCCAGCAGTTTGATTAGCGGGGTTAGCACAGATACGCAGTATTTT	CASSLISGVSTDTQYF
TRBJ2-7	NA	TRBV25-1	TRBD2	TGTGCCAGTGGGGCCTCCAGCGGGGTCGAGCAGTACTTC	CASGASSGVEQYF
TRBJ2-5	NA	TRBV7-2	NA	TGTGCCAGCAGCTTAGGTCTCTCGGGCTCTGAGGGGACCCAGTACTTC	CASSLGLSGSEGTQYF
TRBJ2-3	NA	TRBV7-2	TRBD2	TGTGCCAGCAGCCGCGGGACTAGCGGGTTCACAGATACGCAGTATTTT	CASSRGTSGFTDTQYF
TRBJ1-5	NA	TRBV4-1	NA	TGCGCCAGCAGCCAAGAGCTGGTTAGCAATCAGCCCCAGCATTTT	CASSQELVSNQPQHF
TRBJ2-1	few	TRBV7-9	NA	TGTGCCAGCAGCTTAGGACAATACAATGAGCAGTTCTTC	CASSLGQYNEQFF
TRBJ2-1	NA	TRBV20-1	TRBD2	TGCAGTGCTAGTGGGGGGGGTTACAATGAGCAGTTCTTC	CSASGGGYNEQFF
TRBJ1-1	NA	TRBV5-6	NA	TGTGCCAGCAGCCCACCAGGGGCTGGGACTGAAGCTTTCTTT	CASSPPGAGTEAFF
TRBJ2-7	NA	TRBV11-3	NA	TGTGCCAGCAGCTTAGCGTCAGGGATCTCCTACGAGCAGTACTTC	CASSLASGISYEQYF
TRBJ1-1	NA	TRBV4-2	TRBD1	TGTGCCAGCAGCCAAGTCCGAGATAACAGGGGCGGCACTGAAGCTTTCTTT	CASSQVRDNRGGTEAFF
TRBJ1-1	NA	TRBV6-2/TRBV6-3	TRBD1	TGTGCCAGCAGTTACTCCGGGCAGGGGGCCATGAACACTGAAGCTTTCTTT	CASSYSGQGAMNTEAFF
TRBJ2-1	NA	TRBV7-9	NA	TGTGCCAGCAGCCCTCCCCCGAGGATTGGAAATGAGCAGTTCTTC	CASSPPPRIGNEQFF
TRBJ1-2	NA	TRBV29-1	TRBD1	TGCAGCGTTGATCTAGGGACAGGGGCGCAGGGCTATGGCTACACCTTC	CSVDLGTGAQGYGYTF
TRBJ2-3	NA	TRBV11-3	NA	TGTGCCAGCAGCCCAGATCACGGCACAGATACGCAGTATTTT	CASSPDHGTDTQYF
TRBJ1-1	NA	TRBV19	NA	TGTGCCAGTAGTATAACCAGTAGGCACACTGAAGCTTTCTTT	CASSITSRHTEAFF
TRBJ1-1	NA	TRBV18	NA	TGTGCCAGCTCACTTGACAGTGTGGTTCCTCATGAACACACTGAAGCTTTCTTT	CASSLDSVVPHEHTEAFF
TRBJ2-2	NA	TRBV11-1	NA	TGTGCCAGCAGCTTGGTCGAGACCGGGACAGGGGAGCTGTTTTTT	CASSLVETGTGELFF
TRBJ2-7	NA	TRBV7-2	TRBD1	TGTGCCAGCAGCTCACGACAGGGTAGTTCCTACGAGCAGTACTTC	CASSSRQGSSYEQYF
TRBJ2-7	few	TRBV27	NA	TGTGCCAGCAGCCCGGGACTTGCTGACGAGCAGTACTTC	CASSPGLADEQYF
TRBJ1-3	NA	TRBV7-9	NA	TGTGCCAGCAGCTCGGACCCCAGCTCTGGAAACACCATATATTTT	CASSSDPSSGNTIYF
TRBJ2-6	NA	TRBV5-4	NA	TGTGCCAGCAGCCCCCCTAAAGGTGGGGCCAACGTCCTGACTTTC	CASSPPKGGANVLTF
TRBJ2-1	NA	TRBV29-1	TRBD1	TGCAGCGCATGGGACAGGGGGAACAATGAGCAGTTCTTC	CSAWDRGNNEQFF
TRBJ1-2	NA	TRBV27	TRBD1	TGTGCCAGCAGCCGGGACAGGGGGACCTATGGCTACACCTTC	CASSRDRGTYGYTF